What follows describes a single TCR beta chain. Its antigen target is currently unknown. The record has no base qualities; no much larger clone is one base away. The junction shows trimming of 2 bases on V and 0 bases on J, plus 10 bases between the germline ends. For CDR1 and CDR2, the germline V gene lists SGHRS and YFSETQ. From cysteine to phenylalanine, the CDR3 is 15 amino acids long. The only DNA kept is the CDR3, 45 bases in frame from the first base. This sample was included in a study of human T cells and chemical hapten exposure (dated by TCRdb to 2020 to 2022). About the full investigation: For sensitization, 2% DPC in acetone was applied to a roughly 2 cm by roughly 2 cm area of upper inner arm skin. The study tracked peripheral blood TCR repertoire changes in vivo during primary and secondary sensitization to the hapten diphenylcyclopropenone (DPC) in alopecia patients. Patient blood was sampled pre-sensitization (week 0) and at 2, 6 and about 24 weeks after DPC sensitization. The patient cohort, mostly female, included alopecia areata with under or over 50% scalp involvement, alopecia totalis and alopecia universalis. Throughout the roughly 24-week study period, patients were also given weekly therapeutic DPC doses on the scalp. Libraries were combined into a pool for sequencing, and differences in TCR yield between samples came mainly from small differences in library volumes within the pool. Patch testing on the upper back used Finn chambers containing 0.01% DPC, with scoring done after 6 days according to International Contact Dermatitis Research Group standards. Blood for TCR sequencing was provided by twenty-nine alopecia patients at one to four time points (pre-sensitization, 2, 6 and 24 weeks).

What the authors observed across the whole study: Repeated subsampling changed both the strength of the expansion versus patch-test correlation and the threshold at which that correlation became significant. Compared with pre-sensitization or healthy control sets, expanded TCRs formed significantly more large CDR3 similarity clusters, which is consistent with antigen-driven responses. The number of TCRs above 1 in 1000 frequency did not change with DPC sensitization; there was no evidence of global repertoire structure alterations. Because all patients had alopecia, a presumed autoimmune disease, the immune response of the patients might differ from that of healthy individuals. Patch test score was positively correlated with the number of PT1 expanded TCRs, with significance at thresholds 8, 16 and 32 but not at 4.

The label giving this sample's time point can be read as: patch test 1, 2 weeks after DPC sensitization. The sample's treatment or condition label, decoded: therapeutic diphenylcyclopropenone sensitization with weekly scalp DPC. At every patch-test visit, the blood draw took place before the patch test was put on. Patients were eligible if aged 18 to 70, diagnosed with alopecia and judged suitable for DPC therapy, and pregnant patients were excluded. Total RNA was extracted from unfractionated whole blood collected in Tempus Blood RNA tubes. The protocol used for the library was RACE. The sequencing machine was a NextSeq 500. During library preparation, unique molecular identifiers were attached to individual cDNA molecules so that TCRs could be counted quantitatively and reproducibly. Each blood RNA sample was used to sequence both TCR alpha and TCR beta chains. For the original study's pipeline: A median of roughly 98,000 TCRs per sample was observed, with a range of roughly 23,224 to 700,000. The Decombinator software suite was used to annotate the V, J and CDR3 of the TCR reads. To make PS versus PT1 abundance plots, every sample was subsampled to the same number of TCRs (28,000). Expanded TCRs were defined as absent before sensitization and observed at least eight times at the 2-week time point. Using fastp at Q25 and MiXCR, TCRdb reprocessed the public reads and kept productive beta chains. Every distinct CDR3 protein forms one entry, paired with its most common genes and DNA. TCRdb's processing, not the authors', yielded these V and J calls. The sample table holds around 340,000 distinct CDR3 sequences, of which around 7% were seen once. The ten largest account for 8.4% of the sample.

Sequencing was performed on whole blood, taken in connection with sensitization to the hapten diphenylcyclopropenone (DPC). This receptor chain uses TRBV5-1 and TRBJ2-3, and perhaps TRBD2 as D gene, on 5 matching bases. This TCR came from a woman between 18 and 29 years old with alopecia areata. Some clones in this sample may be carry-over from other donors' samples. The nucleotide sequence reads TGCGCCAGCAGCTTAGCGGCAACTAGCACAGATACGCAGTATTTT. Translated, it reads CASSLAATSTDTQYF.